This entry features one TCR beta chain sequence. Its antigen is undetermined. This sample is drawn from a study of T cell responses to AZD1222 COVID-19 vaccine. TCRdb's table, derived via immunoSEQ multiplex PCR, lists solely in-frame clones and lacks some. The data contain 54,000 or so clones, roughly 85% of them singletons. Study-level findings and limits: Baseline serology detected seropositivity in only a handful of AZD1222 recipients.

This CDR3 is built from 11 residues. Germline-derived CDR1 and CDR2 are SEHNR and FQNEAQ (reference sequence). Trimming stripped 3 bases from V and 4 bases from J, with 3 bases between. The rearrangement links TRBV7-9 to TRBJ2-5; D gene uncertain. The receptor was isolated from an adult in good health. Sequenced material: peripheral blood, taken on day 0 of AZD1222 vaccination. The DNA of the CDR3 is TGTGCCAGCAGCTTCGGAGAGACCCAGTACTTC. Translation: CASSFGETQYF.